This TCR beta chain was documented in a study of blood T cell repertoires in COVID-19. Study-wide background: Some COVID-19 samples were acute and others convalescent; all came from the United States, Italy and Spain.

About this clone: This sample also contains other DNA sequences that code for the same CDR3.

Original methodology: Amplification from reference gene primers served as the basis for estimated nucleated cell counts. Profiling relied on immunoSEQ multiplex PCR, and the TCRdb table lists in-frame clones only, not all of them. D and trimming come from the DNA, and the V and J calls and clone size come from that table. The table includes around 250,000 clones, about 90% detected once. This receptor was identified in a man aged 60 to 75 with acute or convalescent COVID-19. Sequenced input: peripheral blood.

CDR3 sequence reads: CASSLGTGVQETQYF. CDR3 coding DNA: TGCGCCAGCAGCTTGGGGACAGGGGTACAAGAGACCCAGTACTTC. V and J are TRBV5-1 and TRBJ2-5, with TRBD1 matching 9 bases. Losses at the gene ends were 0 bases for V and 2 bases for J; bases not matched to a gene: 2. Germline CDR1 and CDR2: SGHRS and YFSETQ. The CDR3 runs 15 residues. The full variable domain, with the rest looked up from reference TRBV5-1 and TRBJ2-5, is KAGVTQTPRYLIKTRGQQVTLSCSPISGHRSVSWYQQTPGQGLQFLFEYFSETQRNKGNFPGRFSGRQFSNSRSEMNVSTLELGDSALYLCASSLGTGVQETQYFGPGTRLLVL.